This TCR beta chain was identified during a study of Graves' ophthalmopathy and Graves' hyperthyroidism. Study overall: Peripheral blood sampling preceded any treatment and occurred at initial diagnosis.

Findings and limits, study-wide: Forecasting of ophthalmopathy progression by the model achieved 60% to 71% sensitivity and roughly 75% specificity.

Ophthalmopathic donors had moderate-to-severe activity, CAS ≥3 and NOSPECS ≥4, with disease that had lasted under 3 months. CDR3 regions of TCR beta were amplified from RNA transcripts. Investigators did first-round RT-PCR with HTBI primers, then second-round multiplex PCR. TCRdb analysed the multiplex PCR reads with MiXCR anew, one entry per CDR3 protein. The sample has about 640,000 distinct CDR3 sequences; about 38% are singletons. This clonotype was observed at least ten times. Its antigen is currently unknown. Deletions cut 5 bases from V and 6 bases from J, with 11 bases between. Germline lookup yields CDR1 SEHNR and CDR2 FQNEAQ (reference sequence). This CDR3 spans 14 amino acids.

This rearrangement joins TRBV7-9 to TRBJ1-6; D unclear. The sequenced sample consisted of peripheral blood. The TCR comes from an adult man with Graves' ophthalmopathy. CDR3 amino acids: CASSSNMGNSPLHF. The CDR3 DNA follows: TGTGCCAGCAGCAGTAATATGGGTAATTCACCCCTCCACTTT.